Here is one T cell receptor (beta chain) with its context. The method was immunoSEQ multiplex PCR; TCRdb's version includes in-frame clones alone and lacks a portion of them. The sample lists hundreds of thousands of clones, approximately 88% occurring once. The V and J ends lost 4 bases and 5 bases, in that order; junction bases with no gene match: 9. CDR3 length: 15 residues. Per the germline V gene, CDR1 is WNHNN and CDR2 is SYGVQD (reference sequence). The sample belongs to a study of shared T cell receptors in the human thymus. This same sample was also part of a study on human thymus T cells. From that second work: Serving as donors were healthy Finnish infants, each of whom was having open corrective surgery for congenital heart defects. Surgeons resected thymus tissue during corrective heart surgery. There appeared to be biased usage of V and J genes in thymic and blood repertoires. Related research described strongly overlapping thymic repertoires in unrelated people.

The gene calls are TRBV10-1 and TRBJ1-1; 8 nucleotides align to TRBD1. The sequenced sample consisted of thymocytes. The source is a boy in the first two years of life with a congenital heart defect. The CDR3 protein is CASSVRTGTNTEAFF. As DNA, the CDR3 is TGCGCCAGCAGTGTGCGGACAGGGACAAATACTGAAGCTTTCTTT.